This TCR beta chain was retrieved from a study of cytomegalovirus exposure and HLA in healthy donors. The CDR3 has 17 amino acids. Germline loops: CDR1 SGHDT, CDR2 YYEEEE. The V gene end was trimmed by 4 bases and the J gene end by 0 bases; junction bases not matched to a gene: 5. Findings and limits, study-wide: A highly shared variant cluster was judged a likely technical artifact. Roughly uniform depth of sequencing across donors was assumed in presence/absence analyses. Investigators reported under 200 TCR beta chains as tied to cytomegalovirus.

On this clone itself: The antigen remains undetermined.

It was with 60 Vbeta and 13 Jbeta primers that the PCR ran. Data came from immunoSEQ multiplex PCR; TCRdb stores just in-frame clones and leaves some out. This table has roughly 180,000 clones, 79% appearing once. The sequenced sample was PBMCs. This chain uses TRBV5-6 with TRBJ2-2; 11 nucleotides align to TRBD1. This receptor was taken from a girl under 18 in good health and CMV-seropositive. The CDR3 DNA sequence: TGTGCCAGCAGCGGCCTGGGACAGGGGGCGAACACCGGGGAGCTGTTTTTT. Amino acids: CASSGLGQGANTGELFF.